A selection of T cell receptor beta chains follows, all from one sample in a study of cytomegalovirus exposure and HLA in healthy donors. Assay: immunoSEQ multiplex PCR; the TCRdb copy retains only in-frame clones and omits some. The data contain under 95,000 clones, about 8% of them singletons. The sequenced sample was PBMCs. Receptors originate from a middle-aged man in good health and CMV-seronegative. Both conserved end residues are part of each CDR3. A D gene is named only where the DNA matches it firmly. Only part of the rows carry a size: once, few, many, or a class if the clone is expanded.

v_call	d_call	clone_size	j_call	cdr3_nt	cdr3_aa
TRBV6-1	NA	NA	TRBJ2-2	TGTGCCAGCACTTTGGACAGGAACACCGGGGAGCTGTTTTTT	CASTLDRNTGELFF
TRBV12-1	NA	NA	TRBJ2-1	TGTGCCAGCAGCTCCCGGACTAGCGAGAAGCACTACAATGAGCAGTTCTTC	CASSSRTSEKHYNEQFF
TRBV9	NA	few	TRBJ2-7	TGTGCCAGCAGCGTACAGGGTTCGGACTACGAGCAGTACTTC	CASSVQGSDYEQYF
TRBV10-3	NA	NA	TRBJ1-3	TGTGCCATCAGTGCCGATAGCTCTGGAAACACCATATATTTT	CAISADSSGNTIYF
TRBV5-4	TRBD1	many	TRBJ1-2	TGTGCCAGCAGCTTGGGACAGGGCTTTACGAGTAACTATGGCTACACCTTC	CASSLGQGFTSNYGYTF
TRBV27	TRBD2	NA	TRBJ2-3	TGTGCCAGCAGTTTGACTAGCGGGAGTCTCAGCACAGATACGCAGTATTTT	CASSLTSGSLSTDTQYF
TRBV6-6	TRBD1	few	TRBJ1-1	TGTGCCAGCAGTCGTCACAGGGGAGCTTTCTTT	CASSRHRGAFF
TRBV4-1	TRBD2	NA	TRBJ2-1	TGCGCCAGCAGCCAAGAAGCTAGCGGGTCCAATGAGCAGTTCTTC	CASSQEASGSNEQFF
TRBV2	NA	few	TRBJ1-2	TGTGCCAGCAGTGAGGATTTGGGGAGTGGAATGGGTGGCTACACCTTC	CASSEDLGSGMGGYTF
TRBV10-3	TRBD2	NA	TRBJ2-7	TGTGCCATCAGGGCTAGCGGATCCGAGCAGTACTTC	CAIRASGSEQYF
TRBV7-2	TRBD1	NA	TRBJ2-1	TGTGCCAGCACCGTCAAGGGGGCGAGCTCCTACAATGAGCAGTTCTTC	CASTVKGASSYNEQFF
TRBV6-5	TRBD2	many	TRBJ2-7	TGTGCCAGCAGCCCCGCCGGACTAGCGGAAAAGTACTTC	CASSPAGLAEKYF
TRBV6-1	TRBD1	NA	TRBJ1-6	TGTGCCAGCAGTGAAGAGCGGACAGGGATTCCACCCCTCCACTTT	CASSEERTGIPPLHF
TRBV5-4	TRBD2	NA	TRBJ2-2	TGTGCCAGCAGTTCAGGGACTAGCGGTCCCGGGGAGCTGTTTTTT	CASSSGTSGPGELFF
TRBV28	NA	NA	TRBJ1-4	TGTGCCAGCAGTCGTAGCGGGAAAGGGAGCGAAAAACTGTTTTTT	CASSRSGKGSEKLFF
TRBV7-6	TRBD1	NA	TRBJ1-2	TGTGCCAGCAGCTCAACGGGGACAGGGGACATTGGCTACACCTTC	CASSSTGTGDIGYTF
TRBV28	TRBD1	NA	TRBJ1-1	TGTGCCAGCAGTTCCTCCCGGGACAGGTGGAACACTGAAGCTTTCTTT	CASSSSRDRWNTEAFF
TRBV19	TRBD2	NA	TRBJ2-3	TGTGCCAGCTCAAAGCGGGAGTGGGGGGCAGATACGCAGTATTTT	CASSKREWGADTQYF
TRBV7-8	NA	few	TRBJ1-2	TGTGCCAGCAGCTTATTACAGAACTATGGCTACACCTTC	CASSLLQNYGYTF
TRBV5-4	TRBD1	NA	TRBJ2-7	TGTGCCAGCAGGTCTCCGGGACAGGGCTTTGGCGAGCAGTACTTC	CASRSPGQGFGEQYF
TRBV7-3	NA	NA	TRBJ1-1	TGTGCCAGCAGCGATATGGCTACCCGGGGGACTGAAGCTTTCTTT	CASSDMATRGTEAFF
TRBV2	NA	few	TRBJ2-1	TGTGCCAGCAGTCAAGGGTGGAGTGAGCAGTTCTTC	CASSQGWSEQFF
TRBV9	NA	few	TRBJ2-3	TGTGCCAGCAGCCCAGGCAGTTCCGGGGCAGATACGCAGTATTTT	CASSPGSSGADTQYF
TRBV10-3	NA	few	TRBJ2-3	TGTGCCATCAGTGCGGATACAGGGATCACAGATACGCAGTATTTT	CAISADTGITDTQYF
TRBV7-9	TRBD1	few	TRBJ1-4	TGTGCCAGCAGCTTCCAGGGGGCAACTAATGAAAAACTGTTTTTT	CASSFQGATNEKLFF
TRBV10-3	NA	NA	TRBJ1-5	TGTGCCATCAGTGCAGGGTTGGGTAGCAATCAGCCCCAGCATTTT	CAISAGLGSNQPQHF
TRBV5-1	NA	few	TRBJ1-3	TGCGCCAGCAGCTACGGACAGAGCTCTGGAAACACCATATATTTT	CASSYGQSSGNTIYF
TRBV19	TRBD1	NA	TRBJ1-1	TGTGCCAGTAGTCCCCACAGGGGCACTGAAGCTTTCTTT	CASSPHRGTEAFF
TRBV7-2	NA	few	TRBJ2-1	TGTGCCAGCAGCTTAAACAGGGTCAATGAGCAGTTCTTC	CASSLNRVNEQFF
TRBV7-2	NA	few	TRBJ1-2	TGTGCCAGCAGCCCGACAGGCTACTATGGCTACACCTTC	CASSPTGYYGYTF
TRBV18	TRBD1	NA	TRBJ1-2	TGTGCCAGCTCATCAACAGGGGCGGATGGCTACACCTTC	CASSSTGADGYTF
TRBV6-6	TRBD1	NA	TRBJ2-1	TGTGCCAGCAGTTACACGACAGGGCTTGGTCACAATGAGCAGTTCTTC	CASSYTTGLGHNEQFF
TRBV27	NA	NA	TRBJ2-7	TGTGCCAGCAGTTTATTCGGTTCCTACGAGCAGTACTTC	CASSLFGSYEQYF
TRBV11-2	TRBD1	NA	TRBJ2-5	TGTGCCAGCAGCTTATTACAGGGGGCGTCAGAGACCCAGTACTTC	CASSLLQGASETQYF
TRBV2	NA	NA	TRBJ1-2	TGTGCCAGCAGCCTGGATGGCAGCCCGCGGGTCTATGGCTACACCTTC	CASSLDGSPRVYGYTF
TRBV6-6	TRBD2	NA	TRBJ2-7	TGTGCCAGCAGTTACAGACTAGCGGGAGATAGGTACGAGCAGTACTTC	CASSYRLAGDRYEQYF
TRBV5-6	NA	NA	TRBJ2-2	TGTGCCAGCAGTTACACTAGAGCCGGGGAGCTGTTTTTT	CASSYTRAGELFF
TRBV19	TRBD1	NA	TRBJ2-7	TGTGCCAGCGGTTGGACAGGGGATGGCTACGAGCAGTACTTC	CASGWTGDGYEQYF
TRBV7-8	NA	NA	TRBJ2-1	TGTGCCAGCAGCTTATTAGTCAATGAGCAGTTCTTC	CASSLLVNEQFF
TRBV5-4	NA	few	TRBJ2-1	TGTGCCAGCAGCTTACATGGGGCAGGGAACCTCAACAATGAGCAGTTCTTC	CASSLHGAGNLNNEQFF
TRBV2	TRBD2	NA	TRBJ2-3	TGTGCCAGCAGGGTTTCTCTAGCGGCTAGCACAGATACGCAGTATTTT	CASRVSLAASTDTQYF
TRBV5-3	NA	few	TRBJ1-5	TGTGCCAGAAGCTTGGACAGACGCCTTACGAGCAATCAGCCCCAGCATTTT	CARSLDRRLTSNQPQHF